A selection of T cell receptor beta chains follows, all from one sample in a study of shared clonotypes between healthy human individuals. TCRdb keeps only in-frame clones here, not all; method: immunoSEQ multiplex PCR. The sample includes under 2,000,000 clones, less than 95% of them seen just once. The specimen was naive CD8+ T cells sorted from blood. These TCRs come from a man aged 18-30 years in good health. The CDR3 runs from the conserved cysteine through the conserved F or W. The D gene is left open where the match is weak. Clone size is not always given. Where it is, it says once, few, many or a class for expanded clones.

>TRBD2|TRBJ2-1|.|TRBV4-3
CASSQVAGVEFEQFF
TGCGCCAGCAGCCAAGTAGCGGGGGTCGAATTTGAGCAGTTCTTC
>.|TRBJ2-1|.|TRBV5-1
CASSFLYQQGVGEQFF
TGCGCCAGCAGCTTCCTCTATCAACAGGGTGTCGGGGAGCAGTTCTTC
>TRBD2|TRBJ2-7|.|TRBV7-2
CASSFSGTSGDEQYF
TGTGCCAGCAGCTTTAGTGGGACTAGCGGCGACGAGCAGTACTTC
>.|TRBJ2-7|.|TRBV28
CASSNPREQYF
TGTGCCAGCAGCAACCCCCGCGAGCAGTACTTC
>.|TRBJ2-1|.|TRBV27
CASSLYAAGEDNEQFF
TGTGCCAGCAGTTTATATGCGGCAGGTGAGGACAATGAGCAGTTCTTC
>.|TRBJ2-1|.|TRBV5-1
CASSLAGLYNEQFF
TGCGCCAGCAGCTTGGCAGGGCTTTACAATGAGCAGTTCTTC
>.|TRBJ2-7|.|TRBV20-1
CSARAYEQYF
TGCAGTGCTAGAGCCTACGAGCAGTACTTC
>.|TRBJ2-5|once|TRBV6-1
CASSEGLGVPETQYF
TGTGCCAGCAGTGAAGGGCTAGGGGTCCCAGAGACCCAGTACTTC
>TRBD2|TRBJ2-3|.|TRBV7-3
CASMSGTSVGDTQYF
TGTGCCAGTATGTCCGGGACTAGCGTTGGAGATACGCAGTATTTT
>.|TRBJ2-5|.|TRBV4-1
CASSQEGETQYF
TGCGCCAGCAGCCAAGAGGGAGAGACCCAGTACTTC
>TRBD1|TRBJ1-6|.|TRBV5-4
CASSVRGQDSPLHF
TGTGCCAGCAGCGTTAGGGGGCAGGATTCACCCCTCCACTTT
>.|TRBJ2-3|.|TRBV6-6
CASRKGDTQYF
TGTGCCAGCCGGAAAGGTGATACGCAGTATTTT
>TRBD2|TRBJ2-1|.|TRBV28
CASSADLAGGFASSYNEQFF
TGTGCCAGCAGTGCCGATTTGGCGGGGGGCTTCGCAAGCTCCTACAATGAGCAGTTCTTC
>.|TRBJ2-7|.|TRBV27
CASSSPPGEQYF
TGTGCCAGCAGTTCTCCGCCTGGCGAGCAGTACTTC
>.|TRBJ1-1|.|TRBV6-5
CASSYSPSQNTEAFF
TGTGCCAGCAGTTACTCCCCGAGCCAGAACACTGAAGCTTTCTTT
>.|TRBJ1-3|.|TRBV10-2
CASNAGTGSPGNTIYF
TGCGCCAGCAACGCTGGGACGGGATCTCCTGGAAACACCATATATTTT
>TRBD1|TRBJ2-5|.|TRBV7-9
CASSLAGTGDTQETQYF
TGTGCCAGCAGCTTGGCCGGGACAGGGGACACCCAAGAGACCCAGTACTTC
>.|TRBJ1-1|.|TRBV5-1
CASSQGTGLENTEAFF
TGCGCCAGCAGCCAGGGAACAGGGTTGGAAAACACTGAAGCTTTCTTT
>.|TRBJ2-5|.|TRBV27
CATGGRGARFQETQYF
TGTGCCACAGGGGGGAGGGGCGCAAGATTCCAAGAGACCCAGTACTTC
>.|TRBJ2-3|.|TRBV18
CASSPPMDRVLTDTQYF
TGTGCCAGCTCACCACCAATGGACCGGGTTCTCACAGATACGCAGTATTTT
>.|TRBJ2-1|.|TRBV7-9
CASSSANEQFF
TGTGCCAGCAGCTCGGCCAATGAGCAGTTCTTC
>TRBD1|TRBJ2-2|.|TRBV5-4
CASSLVGQGLTGELFF
TGTGCCAGCAGCTTGGTGGGACAGGGGTTGACCGGGGAGCTGTTTTTT
>TRBD1|TRBJ2-7|.|TRBV29-1
CSVQGDRGYYEQYF
TGCAGCGTCCAGGGGGACAGGGGGTACTACGAGCAGTACTTC
>.|TRBJ2-5|.|TRBV28
CAINRRGPQETQYF
TGTGCCATAAACCGGAGGGGGCCCCAAGAGACCCAGTACTTC
>.|TRBJ2-3|.|TRBV7-6
CASSGEEGPRAQYF
TGTGCCAGCAGCGGCGAGGAGGGTCCTAGGGCGCAGTATTTT
>TRBD2|TRBJ2-7|.|TRBV15
CATSRDAGEGEQYF
TGTGCCACCAGCAGAGATGCGGGGGAGGGTGAGCAGTACTTC
>.|TRBJ1-3|.|TRBV7-2
CASSPDRTSGNTIYF
TGTGCCAGCAGCCCGGACAGAACCTCTGGAAACACCATATATTTT
>TRBD1|TRBJ2-1|.|TRBV28
CASSPPDRDEQFF
TGTGCCAGCAGTCCACCAGACAGGGACGAGCAGTTCTTC
>.|TRBJ1-4|.|TRBV27
CASSSTGTNEKLFF
TGTGCCAGCAGTTCAACAGGGACTAATGAAAAACTGTTTTTT
>.|TRBJ2-5|.|TRBV5-6
CASSFSLSEGRGQETQYF
TGTGCCAGCAGCTTCTCGTTATCAGAGGGAAGAGGACAAGAGACCCAGTACTTC
>TRBD2|TRBJ2-7|.|TRBV9
CASNDRASGSCEQYF
TGTGCCAGTAACGATCGGGCTAGCGGATCCTGCGAGCAGTACTTC
>TRBD1|TRBJ2-7|.|TRBV5-4
CASSVGQNEQYF
TGTGCCAGCAGCGTGGGACAGAACGAGCAGTACTTC
>.|TRBJ2-2|.|TRBV4-3
CASSQVAAPGGSAGELFF
TGCGCCAGCAGCCAAGTCGCCGCCCCGGGCGGGTCCGCCGGGGAGCTGTTTTTT
>.|TRBJ2-7|.|TRBV13
CASSPRGAIGEQYF
TGTGCCAGCAGTCCGAGGGGGGCTATTGGCGAGCAGTACTTC
>.|TRBJ1-2|.|TRBV6-1
CASSEDVGGAGRDYGYTF
TGTGCCAGCAGTGAGGACGTTGGCGGTGCTGGGCGTGACTATGGCTACACCTTC
>.|TRBJ2-7|.|TRBV4-2
CASSQELGMGVREQYF
TGTGCCAGCAGCCAAGAATTAGGGATGGGGGTCCGCGAGCAGTACTTC
>.|TRBJ2-2|once|TRBV5-1
CASSLVAAGNTGELFF
TGCGCCAGCAGCTTGGTGGCAGCGGGGAACACCGGGGAGCTGTTTTTT
>.|TRBJ2-7|.|TRBV6-4
CATGAVCYEQYF
TGTGCTACGGGAGCCGTATGCTACGAGCAGTACTTC
>.|TRBJ2-7|.|TRBV7-9
CASSLVAGGVEQYF
TGTGCCAGCAGCTTAGTGGCCGGCGGGGTCGAGCAGTACTTC
>TRBD1|TRBJ2-4|.|TRBV27
CASSIGQGNIQYF
TGTGCCAGCAGTATTGGACAGGGGAACATTCAGTACTTC
>.|TRBJ1-1|.|TRBV6-6
CATTTRAGGSTEAFF
TGTGCCACCACCACTCGGGCAGGCGGGAGCACTGAAGCTTTCTTT
>.|TRBJ1-1|.|TRBV6-1
CASTYTEAFF
TGTGCCAGCACATACACTGAAGCTTTCTTT
>.|TRBJ1-5|.|TRBV6-6
CASPDTYQPQHF
TGTGCCAGCCCGGACACCTATCAGCCCCAGCATTTT
>.|TRBJ2-7|once|TRBV7-6
CASSSGQRFNEQYF
TGTGCCAGCAGCTCCGGACAGAGGTTTAACGAGCAGTACTTC
>.|TRBJ1-1|.|TRBV19
CASATGAGEAFF
TGTGCCAGTGCGACCGGAGCTGGGGAAGCTTTCTTT
>.|TRBJ2-5|.|TRBV13
CASSGQDLGETQYF
TGTGCCAGCAGCGGGCAGGATCTGGGAGAGACCCAGTACTTC
>TRBD1|TRBJ1-1|few|TRBV5-1
CASSGQAPEAFF
TGCGCCAGCAGCGGACAGGCCCCTGAAGCTTTCTTT
>.|TRBJ2-7|.|TRBV4-1
CASSHKSSGDYEQYF
TGCGCCAGCAGCCACAAGTCCAGCGGCGACTACGAGCAGTACTTC
>.|TRBJ2-1|.|TRBV6-6
CASSYSQGRGEQFF
TGTGCCAGCAGTTACTCCCAGGGGAGAGGTGAGCAGTTCTTC
>.|TRBJ2-3|.|TRBV5-1
CASTPPGADTQYF
TGCGCCAGCACCCCCCCAGGGGCAGATACGCAGTATTTT
>.|TRBJ1-6|.|TRBV4-1
CASSQEGGPLNSPLHF
TGCGCCAGCAGCCAAGAGGGGGGGCCTCTTAATTCACCCCTCCACTTT
>.|TRBJ2-7|.|TRBV12-5
CASGTPGTPYEQYF
TGTGCTAGTGGCACCCCAGGGACCCCCTACGAGCAGTACTTC
>.|TRBJ2-3|.|TRBV11-2
CASSFGLAFSDTQYF
TGTGCCAGCAGCTTTGGGCTAGCGTTTTCAGATACGCAGTATTTT
>.|TRBJ1-3|.|TRBV5-7
CATTLGPGNTIYF
TGTGCCACCACCCTAGGACCTGGAAACACCATATATTTT
>.|TRBJ1-3|.|TRBV7-9
CASSGLDSGNTIYF
TGTGCCAGCAGCGGACTAGACTCTGGAAACACCATATATTTT
>.|TRBJ1-1|.|TRBV5-6
CASSFWQTGNTEAFF
TGTGCCAGCAGCTTTTGGCAGACAGGGAACACTGAAGCTTTCTTT
>TRBD2|TRBJ2-7|.|TRBV14
CASSQFQGLAGGNYEQYF
TGTGCCAGCAGCCAATTTCAGGGACTAGCGGGAGGCAACTACGAGCAGTACTTC
>.|TRBJ2-1|.|TRBV1
CTSSRPGGHNEQFF
TGCACCAGCAGTCGACCCGGGGGACACAATGAGCAGTTCTTC
>TRBD2|TRBJ2-1|once|TRBV5-4
CASSHSGIPDNEQFF
TGTGCCAGCAGCCATAGCGGGATTCCCGACAATGAGCAGTTCTTC
>TRBD1|TRBJ2-7|.|TRBV4-2
CASSQTDRGYEQYF
TGTGCCAGCAGCCAGACGGACAGGGGCTACGAGCAGTACTTC